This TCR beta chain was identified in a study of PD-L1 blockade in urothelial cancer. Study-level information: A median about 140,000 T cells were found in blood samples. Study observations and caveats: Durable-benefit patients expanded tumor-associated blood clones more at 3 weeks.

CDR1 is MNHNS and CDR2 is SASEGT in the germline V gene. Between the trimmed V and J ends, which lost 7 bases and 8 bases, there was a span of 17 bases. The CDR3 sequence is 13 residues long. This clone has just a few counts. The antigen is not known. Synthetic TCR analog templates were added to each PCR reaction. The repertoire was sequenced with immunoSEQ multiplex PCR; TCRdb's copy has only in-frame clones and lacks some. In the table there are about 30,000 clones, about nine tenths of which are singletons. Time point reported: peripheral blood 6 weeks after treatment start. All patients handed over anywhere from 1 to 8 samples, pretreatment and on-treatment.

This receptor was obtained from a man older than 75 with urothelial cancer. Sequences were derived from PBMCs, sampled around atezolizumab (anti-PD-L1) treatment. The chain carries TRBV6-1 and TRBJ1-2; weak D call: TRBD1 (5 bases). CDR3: CASTQGLGYGYTF. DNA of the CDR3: TGTGCCAGCACCCAGGGTCTGGGTTACGGCTACACCTTC.